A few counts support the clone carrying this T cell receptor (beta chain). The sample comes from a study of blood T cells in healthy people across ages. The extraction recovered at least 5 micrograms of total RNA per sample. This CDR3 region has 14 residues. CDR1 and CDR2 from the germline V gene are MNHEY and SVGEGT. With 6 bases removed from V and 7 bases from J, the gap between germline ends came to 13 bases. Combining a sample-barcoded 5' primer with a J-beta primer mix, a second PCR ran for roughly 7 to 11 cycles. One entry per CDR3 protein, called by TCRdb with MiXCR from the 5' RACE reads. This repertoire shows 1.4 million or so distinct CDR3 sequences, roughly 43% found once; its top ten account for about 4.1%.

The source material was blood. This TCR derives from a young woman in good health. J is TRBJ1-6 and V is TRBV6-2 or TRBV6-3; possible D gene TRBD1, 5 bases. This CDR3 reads CASSLLGVNSPLHF. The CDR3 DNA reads TGTGCCAGCAGCCTCCTGGGGGTCAATTCACCCCTCCACTTT.